These 8 T cell receptor beta chains came from one sample sequenced in a study of naive and memory T cell subsets. Both TRBC1 and TRBC2 were covered by a beta constant-region primer of two equimolar oligonucleotides. TCRdb reanalysed the UMI-ligation and nested PCR reads using MiXCR and keeps one entry per CDR3 protein. The sample shows about 85,000 distinct CDR3 sequences, around 13% of them seen only once. What was sequenced was central memory CD4+ T cells from blood. The receptors derive from a human donor in good health.

This clonotype was counted many times. The chain is built from TRBV7-2 and TRBJ2-5; TRBD1 matches 7 bases. The V gene's germline CDR1 is SGHTA and CDR2 FQGNSA. V shed 3 bases and J 9 bases; nucleotides not matched to a gene: 4. This CDR3 contains 12 residues. The DNA of the CDR3 is TGTGCCAGCAGCTTGAGACAGGGCCCCCAGTACTTC. Encoded protein: CASSLRQGPQYF. The entire variable domain, with the rest obtained from reference TRBV7-2 and TRBJ2-5, is as follows: GAGVSQSPSNKVTEKGKDVELRCDPISGHTALYWYRQSLGQGLEFLIYFQGNSAPDKSGLPSDRFSAERTGGSVSTLTIQRTQQEDSAVYLCASSLRQGPQYFGPGTRLLVL.

The chain couples TRBV19 to TRBJ1-5, with 7 bases identical to TRBD1. The J segment lost 1 base and the V segment lost 5 bases, leaving 5 bases of the junction unmatched. In germline, CDR1 is LNHDA, CDR2 SQIVND (reference sequence). CDR3 length equals 15 residues. CDR3 in amino acids: CASSPGRGSNQPQHF. The CDR3 DNA follows: TGTGCCAGTAGTCCCGGCAGGGGGAGCAATCAGCCCCAGCATTTT.

The gene calls are TRBV12-3 or TRBV12-4 and TRBJ2-3; 7 bases align to TRBD1. Losses at the gene ends were 4 bases for V and 3 bases for J; bases not matched to a gene: 10. The CDR3 is made up of 16 amino acids. The CDR3 here is CASSSQTGTVTDTQYF. Written as DNA, the CDR3 is TGTGCCAGCAGTTCGCAGACCGGGACAGTAACAGATACGCAGTATTTT.

The chain carries TRBV6-1 and TRBJ2-4; D may be TRBD1 (5 bases). CDR1 is MNHNS, CDR2 SASEGT, per germline. The CDR3 spans 15 residues. V was clipped by 7 bases and J by 1 base, with 14 bases between them. CDR3 protein: CASKGQGRAKNIQYF. The CDR3 nucleotides are TGTGCCAGCAAGGGCCAGGGTAGGGCCAAAAACATTCAGTACTTC.

This clonotype was detected only a few times. The chain employs TRBV5-1 and TRBJ2-1, with 10 bases aligning to TRBD2. The CDR3 totals 15 residues. V gave up 7 bases and J gave up 1 base; unmatched junction bases: 5. CDR1 is SGHRS and CDR2 is YFSETQ in the germline V gene. This CDR3 is CASQREGLSYNEQFF. CDR3 DNA sequence: TGCGCCAGCCAGCGGGAGGGCCTTTCCTACAATGAGCAGTTCTTC.

The rearrangement joins TRBV12-3 or TRBV12-4 to TRBJ1-1; maybe TRBD1 (5 bases). CDR3 length: 14 residues. V was cut by 5 bases and J by 4 bases, with 14 bases left in between. The CDR3 protein is CASSRGRGTTEAFF. Here the CDR3 DNA reads TGTGCCAGCAGTCGTGGACGGGGGACCACTGAAGCTTTCTTT.

This clonotype was recorded at least ten times. The chain carries TRBV18 and TRBJ1-2; 7 nucleotides line up with TRBD1. The CDR3 sequence is 12 residues long. The germline gives CDR1 KGHSH, CDR2 LQKENI. The ends lost 8 bases at V and 7 bases at J; junction bases unmatched: 7. This CDR3 is CASTADRAGYTF. In DNA form, the CDR3 reads TGTGCCAGCACCGCAGACAGGGCTGGCTACACCTTC. The full variable domain, in which reference TRBV18 and TRBJ1-2 provide the parts outside the CDR3, is NAGVMQNPRHLVRRRGQEARLRCSPMKGHSHVYWYRQLPEEGLKFMVYLQKENIIDESGMPKERFSAEFPKEGPSILRIQQVVRGDSAAYFCASTADRAGYTFGSGTRLTVV.

There are a few counts of this clonotype. This chain joins TRBV20-1 and TRBJ2-7; perhaps TRBD2 as D (5 bases). Germline V gives CDR1 DFQATT, CDR2 SNEGSKA (reference sequence). V was trimmed by 1 base and J by 0 bases, leaving 7 bases between them. CDR3 length: 13 residues. In nucleotides, the CDR3 is TGCAGTGCTAGAGTACTAGACTCCTACGAGCAGTACTTC. Its protein product is CSARVLDSYEQYF.